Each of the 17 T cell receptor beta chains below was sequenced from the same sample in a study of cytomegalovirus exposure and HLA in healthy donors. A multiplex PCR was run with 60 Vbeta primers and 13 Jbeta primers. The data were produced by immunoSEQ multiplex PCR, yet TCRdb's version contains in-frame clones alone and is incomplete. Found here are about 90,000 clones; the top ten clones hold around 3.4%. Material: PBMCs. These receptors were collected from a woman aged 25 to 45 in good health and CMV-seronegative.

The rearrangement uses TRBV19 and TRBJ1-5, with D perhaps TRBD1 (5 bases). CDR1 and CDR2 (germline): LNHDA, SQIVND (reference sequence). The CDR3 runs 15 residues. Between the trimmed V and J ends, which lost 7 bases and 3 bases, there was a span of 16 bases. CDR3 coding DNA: TGTGCCAGTACGCCCTGGGGGGACTACAATCAGCCCCAGCATTTT. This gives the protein CASTPWGDYNQPQHF.

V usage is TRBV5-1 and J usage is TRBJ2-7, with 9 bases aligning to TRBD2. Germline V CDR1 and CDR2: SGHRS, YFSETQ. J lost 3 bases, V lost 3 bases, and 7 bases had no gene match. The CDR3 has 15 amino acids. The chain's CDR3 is CASSSPGLADYEQYF. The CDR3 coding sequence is TGCGCCAGCAGCTCACCGGGACTAGCTGACTACGAGCAGTACTTC. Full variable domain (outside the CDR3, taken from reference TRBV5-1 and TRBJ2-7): KAGVTQTPRYLIKTRGQQVTLSCSPISGHRSVSWYQQTPGQGLQFLFEYFSETQRNKGNFPGRFSGRQFSNSRSEMNVSTLELGDSALYLCASSSPGLADYEQYFGPGTRLTVT.

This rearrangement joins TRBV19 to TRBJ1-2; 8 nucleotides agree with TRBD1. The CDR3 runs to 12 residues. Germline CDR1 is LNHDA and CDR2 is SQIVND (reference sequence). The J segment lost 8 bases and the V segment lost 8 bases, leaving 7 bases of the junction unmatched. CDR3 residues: CASSDRVGGYTF. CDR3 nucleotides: TGTGCCAGTTCGGACAGGGTAGGCGGCTACACCTTC.

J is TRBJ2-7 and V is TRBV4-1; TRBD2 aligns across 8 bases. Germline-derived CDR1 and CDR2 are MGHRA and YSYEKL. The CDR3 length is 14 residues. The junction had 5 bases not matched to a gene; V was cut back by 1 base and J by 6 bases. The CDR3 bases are TGCGCCAGCAGCCAAGCCGGGGGGGTTGGCGAGCAGTACTTC. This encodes CASSQAGGVGEQYF.

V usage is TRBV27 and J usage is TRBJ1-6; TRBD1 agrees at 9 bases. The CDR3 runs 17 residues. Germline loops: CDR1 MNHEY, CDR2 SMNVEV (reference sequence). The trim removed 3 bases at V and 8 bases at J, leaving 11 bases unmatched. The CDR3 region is CASSFLYRGQGDSPLHF. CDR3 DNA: TGTGCCAGCAGTTTCCTCTACAGGGGGCAAGGCGATTCACCCCTCCACTTT.

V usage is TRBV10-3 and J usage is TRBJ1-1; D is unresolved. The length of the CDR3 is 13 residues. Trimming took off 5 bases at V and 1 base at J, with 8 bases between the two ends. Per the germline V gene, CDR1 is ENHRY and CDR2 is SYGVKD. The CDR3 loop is CAISSHQNTEAFF. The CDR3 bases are TGTGCCATCAGTTCCCATCAGAACACTGAAGCTTTCTTT.

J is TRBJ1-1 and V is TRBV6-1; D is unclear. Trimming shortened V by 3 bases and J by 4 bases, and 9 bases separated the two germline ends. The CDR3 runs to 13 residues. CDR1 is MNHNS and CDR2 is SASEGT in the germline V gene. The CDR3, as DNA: TGTGCCAGCAGTGAGAGAGGGTTCACTGAAGCTTTCTTT. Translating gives CASSERGFTEAFF.

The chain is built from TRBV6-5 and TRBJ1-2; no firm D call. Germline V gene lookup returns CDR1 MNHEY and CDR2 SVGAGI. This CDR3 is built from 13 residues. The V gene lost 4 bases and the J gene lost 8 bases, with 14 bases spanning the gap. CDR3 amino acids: CASSSSGAFGYTF. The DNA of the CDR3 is TGTGCCAGCAGTTCATCGGGAGCCTTCGGCTACACCTTC.

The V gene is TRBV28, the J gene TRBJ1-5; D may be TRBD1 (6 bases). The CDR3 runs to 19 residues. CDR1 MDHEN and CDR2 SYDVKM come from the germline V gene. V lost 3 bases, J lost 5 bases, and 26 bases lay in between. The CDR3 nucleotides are TGTGCCAGCAGTTTGGGGGCGAGTGAGCTGACAGCTGATTATCAGCCCCAGCATTTT. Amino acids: CASSLGASELTADYQPQHF.

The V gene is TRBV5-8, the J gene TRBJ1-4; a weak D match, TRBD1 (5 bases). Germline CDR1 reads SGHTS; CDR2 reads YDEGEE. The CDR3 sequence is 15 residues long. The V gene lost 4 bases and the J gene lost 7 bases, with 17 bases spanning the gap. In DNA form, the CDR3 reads TGTGCCAGCAGCCTCGACTTTTACCAGGGTGAAAAACTGTTTTTT. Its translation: CASSLDFYQGEKLFF. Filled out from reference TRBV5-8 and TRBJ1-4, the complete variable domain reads EAGVTQSPTHLIKTRGQQATLRCSPISGHTSVYWYQQALGLGLQFLLWYDEGEERNRGNFPPRFSGRQFPNYSSELNVNALELEDSALYLCASSLDFYQGEKLFFGSGTQLSVL.

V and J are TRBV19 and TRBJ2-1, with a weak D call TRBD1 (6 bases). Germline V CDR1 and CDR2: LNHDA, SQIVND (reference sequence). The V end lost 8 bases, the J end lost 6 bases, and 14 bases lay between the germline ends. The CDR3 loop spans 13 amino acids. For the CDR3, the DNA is TGTGCCAGTTCGGTGGGGGCGATCAATGAGCAGTTCTTC. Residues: CASSVGAINEQFF.

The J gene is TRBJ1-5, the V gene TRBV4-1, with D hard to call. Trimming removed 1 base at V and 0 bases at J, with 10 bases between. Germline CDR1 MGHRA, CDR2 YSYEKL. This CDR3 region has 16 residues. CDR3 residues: CASSQVSQNSNQPQHF. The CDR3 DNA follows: TGCGCCAGCAGCCAAGTGTCGCAGAATAGCAATCAGCCCCAGCATTTT.

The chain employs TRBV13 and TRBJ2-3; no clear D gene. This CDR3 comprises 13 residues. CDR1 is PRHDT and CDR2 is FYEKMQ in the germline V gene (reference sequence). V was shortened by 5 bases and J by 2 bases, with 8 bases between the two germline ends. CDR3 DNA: TGTGCCAGCAGCGGCCGGGTCACAGATACGCAGTATTTT. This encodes CASSGRVTDTQYF. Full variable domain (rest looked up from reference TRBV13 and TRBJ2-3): AAGVIQSPRHLIKEKRETATLKCYPIPRHDTVYWYQQGPGQDPQFLISFYEKMQSDKGSIPDRFSAQQFSDYHSELNMSSLELGDSALYFCASSGRVTDTQYFGPGTRLTVL.

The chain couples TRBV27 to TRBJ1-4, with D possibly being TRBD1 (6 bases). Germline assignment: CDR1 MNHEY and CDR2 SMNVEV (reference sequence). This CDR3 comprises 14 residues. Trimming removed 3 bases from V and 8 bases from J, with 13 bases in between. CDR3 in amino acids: CASSFTGSREKLFF. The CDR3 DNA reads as TGTGCCAGCAGTTTTACAGGGTCTCGGGAAAAACTGTTTTTT.

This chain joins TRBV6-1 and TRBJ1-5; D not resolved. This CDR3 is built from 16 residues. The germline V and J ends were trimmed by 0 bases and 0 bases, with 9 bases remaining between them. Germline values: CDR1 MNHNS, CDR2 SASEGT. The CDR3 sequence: CASSEARLTSNQPQHF. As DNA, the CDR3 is TGTGCCAGCAGTGAAGCGCGACTAACTAGCAATCAGCCCCAGCATTTT.

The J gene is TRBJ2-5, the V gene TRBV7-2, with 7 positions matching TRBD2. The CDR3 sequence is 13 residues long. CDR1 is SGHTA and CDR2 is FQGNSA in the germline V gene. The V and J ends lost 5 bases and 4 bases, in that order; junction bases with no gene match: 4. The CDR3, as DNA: TGTGCCAGCAGCCCTGGGGGGGGAGAGACCCAGTACTTC. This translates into CASSPGGGETQYF.

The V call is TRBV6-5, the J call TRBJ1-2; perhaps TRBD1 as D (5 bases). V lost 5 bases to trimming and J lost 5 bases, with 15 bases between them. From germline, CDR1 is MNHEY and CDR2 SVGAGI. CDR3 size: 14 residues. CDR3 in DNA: TGTGCCAGCAGTCCCCCCGGGGGGAGTTATGGCTACACCTTC. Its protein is CASSPPGGSYGYTF.